What follows are 16 T cell receptor beta chains derived from one specimen sequenced in a study of cytomegalovirus exposure and HLA in healthy donors. The PCR had 60 Vbeta and 13 Jbeta primers. Sequencing was performed with immunoSEQ multiplex PCR; in TCRdb, only in-frame clones are kept and a portion is missing. The repertoire table contains some 34,000 clones. The sample was PBMCs. Receptors originate from a woman between 40 and 50 years old in good health and CMV-seropositive.

The chain joins TRBV9 to TRBJ2-7; 7 bases agree with TRBD2. The V and J ends lost 0 bases and 3 bases, in that order; junction bases with no gene match: 9. The CDR3 is made up of 16 amino acids. In germline, CDR1 is SGDLS, CDR2 YYNGEE. The CDR3 DNA sequence: TGTGCCAGCAGCGTAGGGGGTAGCGGGCGGATCTACGAGCAGTACTTC. As protein: CASSVGGSGRIYEQYF.

Concerning this clone: Other DNA sequences in the same sample also yield this CDR3. This chain uses TRBV2 with TRBJ2-7, with 10 bases fitting TRBD2. The CDR3 is 14 residues long. Germline V gene sequence: CDR1 SNHLY, CDR2 FYNNEI. This CDR3 is CAILIAGGNYEQYF. CDR3 nucleotides: TGTGCTATCCTGATAGCGGGAGGAAACTACGAGCAGTACTTC.

The chain couples TRBV27 to TRBJ1-4; TRBD1 aligns across 9 bases. This CDR3 has 13 amino acids. The V gene end was trimmed by 5 bases and the J gene end by 8 bases; junction bases not matched to a gene: 3. CDR1 is MNHEY, CDR2 SMNVEV, per germline (reference sequence). The CDR3 nucleotides read TGTGCCAGCAGTCTACAGGGGGCGGAAAAACTGTTTTTT. It encodes CASSLQGAEKLFF.

The chain combines TRBV6-1 with TRBJ2-7; 7 nucleotides line up with TRBD1. With 4 bases clipped from V and 3 bases from J, the junction kept 9 bases outside the gene matches. CDR1 and CDR2 from the germline V gene are MNHNS and SASEGT. There are 15 residues in the CDR3. CDR3 amino acids: CASSAGTASSYEQYF. The CDR3 DNA sequence: TGTGCCAGCAGTGCCGGGACAGCAAGTAGCTACGAGCAGTACTTC.

The chain is built from TRBV6-5 and TRBJ2-7; maybe TRBD2 (6 bases). Trimming stripped 6 bases from V and 4 bases from J, with 16 bases between. CDR3 size: 14 residues. Germline assignment: CDR1 MNHEY and CDR2 SVGAGI. CDR3 protein: CASSPGMAGYEQYF. The CDR3 DNA sequence: TGTGCCAGCAGCCCCGGGATGGCGGGATACGAGCAGTACTTC.

The chain recombines TRBV4-1 with TRBJ1-5; 7 positions match TRBD1. J gave up 1 base and V 5 bases, and 5 bases lay outside the gene matches. Germline V gives CDR1 MGHRA, CDR2 YSYEKL. The CDR3 length is 15 residues. Here the CDR3 DNA reads TGCGCCAGCAGCTTCACAGGGGCCAGCAATCAGCCCCAGCATTTT. This gives the protein CASSFTGASNQPQHF.

This chain uses TRBV2 with TRBJ1-3, with 8 nucleotides matching TRBD1. J was trimmed by 4 bases and V by 1 base; bases with no gene match: 3. Germline CDR1 reads SNHLY; CDR2 reads FYNNEI. The CDR3 consists of 15 residues. The CDR3 spells CASSEDRGVGNTIYF. As DNA, the CDR3 is TGTGCCAGCAGTGAAGACAGGGGGGTCGGAAACACCATATATTTT. Using reference TRBV2 and TRBJ1-3 for the parts outside the CDR3, the full variable domain is EPEVTQTPSHQVTQMGQEVILRCVPISNHLYFYWYRQILGQKVEFLVSFYNNEISEKSEIFDDQFSVERPDGSNFTLKIRSTKLEDSAMYFCASSEDRGVGNTIYFGEGSWLTVV.

V and J are TRBV6-1 and TRBJ2-7; 11 bases align to TRBD2. CDR3 length: 15 amino acids. Germline V gives CDR1 MNHNS, CDR2 SASEGT. J was trimmed by 0 bases and V by 6 bases; bases with no gene match: 4. Here the CDR3 reads CASRPLAGGSYEQYF. The CDR3 bases are TGTGCCAGCAGACCCCTAGCGGGAGGCTCCTACGAGCAGTACTTC.

The chain links TRBV18 to TRBJ1-1; TRBD1 matches 8 bases. J was trimmed by 6 bases and V by 5 bases; bases with no gene match: 11. Germline CDR1 KGHSH, CDR2 LQKENI. The CDR3 extends over 15 amino acids. CDR3 in amino acids: CASSTHRGGYAEAFF. The CDR3 region has the DNA TGTGCCAGCTCAACTCACAGGGGGGGGTACGCTGAAGCTTTCTTT.

The chain has TRBV9 and TRBJ2-7; 8 nucleotides align to TRBD1. Germline CDR1 SGDLS, CDR2 YYNGEE. J lost 6 bases, V lost 3 bases, and 11 bases had no gene match. The CDR3 runs to 15 residues. The CDR3 DNA reads as TGTGCCAGCAGCGAGTCCGGGACAGGTAGCCGCGAGCAGTACTTC. Amino acids: CASSESGTGSREQYF.

The chain is built from TRBV7-8 and TRBJ2-7; D not certain. The CDR3 consists of 15 residues. The germline V and J ends were trimmed by 1 base and 2 bases, with 12 bases remaining between them. Germline values: CDR1 SGHVS, CDR2 FQNEAQ. This CDR3 is CASSLVRIAAYEQYF. The CDR3 coding sequence is TGTGCCAGCAGCTTAGTCCGGATAGCCGCCTACGAGCAGTACTTC.

This rearrangement joins TRBV5-4 to TRBJ2-5; perhaps TRBD1 as D (6 bases). Germline-derived CDR1 and CDR2 are SGHNT and YYREEE (reference sequence). There are 13 residues in the CDR3. Trimming stripped 5 bases from V and 3 bases from J, with 11 bases between. The CDR3 DNA is TGTGCCAGCAGACAGGGCTTCGAAGAGACCCAGTACTTC. It encodes CASRQGFEETQYF.

Comments on this clone: Other DNA sequences within the sample encode an identical CDR3. As DNA, the CDR3 is TGTGCCAGCAGCGTAGGCGGACGGAGGAATGAAAAACTGTTTTTT. Translation gives CASSVGGRRNEKLFF. This rearrangement joins TRBV9 to TRBJ1-4; D is ambiguous. Looked up from germline, CDR1 is SGDLS and CDR2 is YYNGEE. V was shortened by 0 bases and J by 5 bases, with 11 bases between the two germline ends. The CDR3 is 15 residues long.

The rearrangement joins TRBV27 to TRBJ2-1; 7 positions match TRBD1. This CDR3 has 15 amino acids. Trimming removed 5 bases from V and 4 bases from J; junction bases left unmatched: 8. CDR1 is MNHEY and CDR2 is SMNVEV in the germline V gene (reference sequence). The CDR3 reads CASSPTGPQYNEQFF. The DNA for the CDR3 is TGTGCCAGCAGTCCGACAGGGCCTCAATACAATGAGCAGTTCTTC.

The gene calls are TRBV4-3 and TRBJ2-7; D is uncertain. CDR1 is LGHNA and CDR2 is YSLEER in the germline V gene. The V end lost 1 base, the J end lost 4 bases, and 11 bases lay between the germline ends. This CDR3 is 14 amino acids long. CDR3 sequence: CASSQAQDGYEQYF. DNA of the CDR3: TGCGCCAGCAGCCAAGCCCAGGATGGTTACGAGCAGTACTTC.

The DNA of the CDR3 is TGCGCCAGCAGCCCATGGGGACAGGGGGCCAACGAGCAGTACTTC. Translated: CASSPWGQGANEQYF. The J gene is TRBJ2-7, the V gene TRBV5-1; TRBD1 matches 12 bases. The V gene end was trimmed by 4 bases and the J gene end by 5 bases; junction bases not matched to a gene: 7. This CDR3 is 15 amino acids long. Per germline, CDR1 SGHRS and CDR2 YFSETQ.